The 10 T cell receptor beta chains below all came from one sample that was sequenced in a study of regulatory T cells in long-lasting Graves disease. Investigators prepared the TCR beta libraries by applying iRepertoire HTBI primers and Arm-PCR of CDR3 regions. TCRdb analysed the multiplex PCR reads with MiXCR anew, one entry per CDR3 protein. This table has hundreds of thousands of distinct CDR3 sequences, roughly 15% appearing once. Regarding time point: newly diagnosed GD, antithyroid drugs for less than 3 months. PBMC-derived RNA was used for the TCR library. This sample was also put to use in a study of T cells in Graves' hyperthyroidism and ophthalmopathy.

The sequencing here drew on peripheral blood mononuclear cells (PBMCs), taken at new diagnosis, from a patient treated with antithyroid drugs. All receptors come from a woman in her 30s with Graves disease.

This clonotype was recorded a few times. In nucleotides, the CDR3 is TGCAGCGTTATCGCCGGGTTAGATACGCAGTATTTT. Its translation: CSVIAGLDTQYF. The chain combines TRBV29-1 with TRBJ2-3; no definite D call. Germline V gene lookup returns CDR1 SQVTM and CDR2 ANQGSEA. The V end lost 5 bases, the J end lost 5 bases, and 11 bases lay between the germline ends. The CDR3 length is 12 residues.

This clonotype was detected ten times or more. This rearrangement joins TRBV27 to TRBJ1-1, with D unresolved. The CDR3 extends over 15 amino acids. The ends were cut back, 9 bases at V and 0 bases at J, with 17 bases in the middle. Per germline, CDR1 MNHEY and CDR2 SMNVEV (reference sequence). CDR3 residues: CASFLTADVNTEAFF. The CDR3 DNA reads as TGTGCCAGTTTTTTGACGGCGGACGTGAACACTGAAGCTTTCTTT.

This clonotype showed up just a few times. This sequence joins TRBV7-9 and TRBJ2-1, with D perhaps matching TRBD1 (6 bases). The germline CDR1 and CDR2 sequences are SEHNR and FQNEAQ (reference sequence). Between the trimmed V and J ends, which lost 8 bases and 8 bases, there was a span of 19 bases. The CDR3 consists of 14 residues. This CDR3 is CASGTRGRVYEQFF. The CDR3 bases are TGTGCCAGCGGGACAAGGGGCCGTGTATATGAGCAGTTCTTC.

This clonotype was seen ten or more times. The chain is built from TRBV24-1 and TRBJ2-1; 7 positions match TRBD2. Germline V gene lookup returns CDR1 KGHDR and CDR2 SFDVKD. The V segment lost 3 bases and the J segment 8 bases; nucleotides outside the gene matches: 6. The CDR3 spans 14 residues. The CDR3 nucleotides are TGTGCCACCAGTGATCCGGGGGGTCCGGATGAGCAGTTCTTC. This gives the protein CATSDPGGPDEQFF.

This clonotype was seen more than once but under ten times. The CDR3 DNA sequence: TGTGCCAGCAGCTTAACGACAGAGAATGAGCAGTTCTTC. Amino acid sequence: CASSLTTENEQFF. The chain has TRBV7-3 and TRBJ2-1; D possibly corresponds to TRBD1 (5 bases). The CDR3 is made up of 13 amino acids. Trimming removed 0 bases at V and 7 bases at J, with 7 bases between. Germline V gene data show CDR1 as SGHTA and CDR2 as FQGTGA.

Many counts were recorded for this clonotype. The rearrangement links TRBV7-2 to TRBJ2-3, with unresolved D. V was pared by 1 base and J by 0 bases, with 8 bases between. Germline V lookup: CDR1 SGHTA, CDR2 FQGNSA. The CDR3 is 15 amino acids. This CDR3 is CASSLVYPSTDTQYF. For the CDR3, the DNA is TGTGCCAGCAGCTTAGTTTATCCCAGCACAGATACGCAGTATTTT. The full variable domain, in which reference TRBV7-2 and TRBJ2-3 provide the parts outside the CDR3, is GAGVSQSPSNKVTEKGKDVELRCDPISGHTALYWYRQSLGQGLEFLIYFQGNSAPDKSGLPSDRFSAERTGGSVSTLTIQRTQQEDSAVYLCASSLVYPSTDTQYFGPGTRLTVL.

The chain combines TRBV18 with TRBJ2-7; D may be TRBD2 (5 bases). CDR1 is KGHSH and CDR2 is LQKENI in the germline V gene. The CDR3 length is 13 residues. V shed 3 bases and J shed 6 bases, with 12 bases lying between them. DNA for the CDR3: TGTGCCAGCTCACCTCGAGAACGGGGCGAGCAGTACTTC. As protein: CASSPRERGEQYF.

This clonotype was seen repeatedly, ten times or more. This chain joins TRBV24-1 and TRBJ1-5; no reliable D call. The CDR3 runs to 15 residues. V gave up 3 bases and J gave up 3 bases, with 11 bases separating them. Germline assignment: CDR1 KGHDR and CDR2 SFDVKD. The CDR3 sequence is CATSDGLAVNQPQHF. CDR3 sequence (DNA): TGTGCCACCAGTGATGGCTTGGCAGTCAATCAGCCCCAGCATTTT.

This chain uses TRBV5-4 with TRBJ1-1; D is ambiguous. The germline V gene encodes CDR1 SGHNT and CDR2 YYREEE (reference sequence). The CDR3 loop spans 15 amino acids. V shed 0 bases and J shed 6 bases, with 15 bases lying between them. This CDR3 reads CASSLDLALRAEAFF. The CDR3 bases are TGTGCCAGCAGCTTGGATCTGGCTTTGAGAGCTGAAGCTTTCTTT.

This clonotype showed up just a few times. The rearrangement uses TRBV18 and TRBJ2-7, with 10 nucleotides matching TRBD1. The germline gives CDR1 KGHSH, CDR2 LQKENI. J gave up 3 bases and V 6 bases, and 11 bases lay outside the gene matches. The length of the CDR3 is 16 residues. CDR3 sequence: CASSSPTGTGDYEQYF. The CDR3 region has the DNA TGTGCCAGCTCCAGCCCCACCGGGACAGGGGACTACGAGCAGTACTTC.